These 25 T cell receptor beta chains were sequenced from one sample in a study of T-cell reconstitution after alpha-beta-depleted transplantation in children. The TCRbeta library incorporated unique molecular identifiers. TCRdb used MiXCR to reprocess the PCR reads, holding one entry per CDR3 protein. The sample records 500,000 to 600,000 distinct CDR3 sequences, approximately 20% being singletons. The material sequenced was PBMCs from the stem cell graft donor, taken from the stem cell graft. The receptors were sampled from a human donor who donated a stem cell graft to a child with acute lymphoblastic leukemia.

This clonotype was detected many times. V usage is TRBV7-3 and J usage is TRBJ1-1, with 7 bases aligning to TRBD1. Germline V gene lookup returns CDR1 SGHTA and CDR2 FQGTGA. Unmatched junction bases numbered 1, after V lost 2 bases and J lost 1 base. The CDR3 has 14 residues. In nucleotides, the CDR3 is TGTGCCAGCAGCTTATCAGGGGGGAACACTGAAGCTTTCTTT. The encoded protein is CASSLSGGNTEAFF.

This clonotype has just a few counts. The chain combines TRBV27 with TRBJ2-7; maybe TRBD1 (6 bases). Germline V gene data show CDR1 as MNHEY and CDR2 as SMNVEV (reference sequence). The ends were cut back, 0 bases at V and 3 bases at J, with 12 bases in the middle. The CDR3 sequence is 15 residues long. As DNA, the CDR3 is TGTGCCAGCAGTTTATCCTGGACAGCCCTCTACGAGCAGTACTTC. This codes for CASSLSWTALYEQYF.

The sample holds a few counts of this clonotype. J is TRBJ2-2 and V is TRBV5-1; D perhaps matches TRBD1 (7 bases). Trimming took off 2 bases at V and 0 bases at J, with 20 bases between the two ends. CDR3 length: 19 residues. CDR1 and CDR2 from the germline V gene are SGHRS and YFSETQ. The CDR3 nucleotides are TGCGCCAGCAGCTTAGTAATCGGGAGACAGGGCGCGAACACCGGGGAGCTGTTTTTT. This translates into CASSLVIGRQGANTGELFF. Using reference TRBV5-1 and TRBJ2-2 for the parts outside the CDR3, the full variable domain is KAGVTQTPRYLIKTRGQQVTLSCSPISGHRSVSWYQQTPGQGLQFLFEYFSETQRNKGNFPGRFSGRQFSNSRSEMNVSTLELGDSALYLCASSLVIGRQGANTGELFFGEGSRLTVL.

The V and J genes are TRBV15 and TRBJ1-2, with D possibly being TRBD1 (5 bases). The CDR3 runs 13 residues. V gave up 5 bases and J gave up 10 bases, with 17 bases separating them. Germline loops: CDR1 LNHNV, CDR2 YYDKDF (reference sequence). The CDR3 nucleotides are TGTGCCACCAGCGCCCGCACCGGGGCGGACTACACCTTC. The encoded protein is CATSARTGADYTF. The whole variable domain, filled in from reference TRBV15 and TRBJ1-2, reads DAMVIQNPRYQVTQFGKPVTLSCSQTLNHNVMYWYQQKSSQAPKLLFHYYDKDFNNEADTPDNFQSRRPNTSFCFLDIRSPGLGDTAMYLCATSARTGADYTFGSGTRLTVV.

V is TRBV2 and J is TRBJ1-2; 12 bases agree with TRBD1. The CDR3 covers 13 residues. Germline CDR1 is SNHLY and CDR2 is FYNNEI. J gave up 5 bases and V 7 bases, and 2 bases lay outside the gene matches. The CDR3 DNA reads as TGTGCCAGCATGGGACAGGGGGCGTATGGCTACACCTTC. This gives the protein CASMGQGAYGYTF.

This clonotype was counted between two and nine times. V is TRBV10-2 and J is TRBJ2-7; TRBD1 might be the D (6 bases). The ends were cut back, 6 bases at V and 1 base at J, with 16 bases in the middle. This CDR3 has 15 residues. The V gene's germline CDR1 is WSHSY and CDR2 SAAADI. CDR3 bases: TGCGCCAGCAGCCCCGGTTGGGGGCTATCCTACGAGCAGTACTTC. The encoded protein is CASSPGWGLSYEQYF.

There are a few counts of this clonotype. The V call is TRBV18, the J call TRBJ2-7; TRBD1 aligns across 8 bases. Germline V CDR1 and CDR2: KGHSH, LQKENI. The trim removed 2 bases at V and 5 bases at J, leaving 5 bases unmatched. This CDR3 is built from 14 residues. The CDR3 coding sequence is TGTGCCAGCTCACCAAGGACAGGGAACCACGAGCAGTACTTC. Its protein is CASSPRTGNHEQYF.

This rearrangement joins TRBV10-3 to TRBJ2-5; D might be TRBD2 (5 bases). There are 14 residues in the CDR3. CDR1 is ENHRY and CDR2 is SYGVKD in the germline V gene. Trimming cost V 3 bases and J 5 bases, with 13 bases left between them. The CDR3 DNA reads TGTGCCATCAGTGATCTGGCGAGGAGGGAGACCCAGTACTTC. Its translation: CAISDLARRETQYF.

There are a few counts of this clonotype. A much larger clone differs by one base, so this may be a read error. The CDR3 here is CASSLGASGYEQYF. The CDR3 bases are TGCGCCAGCAGCTTGGGGGCTAGCGGCTACGAGCAGTACTTC. The V call is TRBV5-1, the J call TRBJ2-7, with 7 bases lining up with TRBD2. The CDR3 totals 14 residues. CDR1 is SGHRS and CDR2 is YFSETQ in the germline V gene. V dropped 0 bases and J dropped 3; count of bases not matched to a gene: 3.

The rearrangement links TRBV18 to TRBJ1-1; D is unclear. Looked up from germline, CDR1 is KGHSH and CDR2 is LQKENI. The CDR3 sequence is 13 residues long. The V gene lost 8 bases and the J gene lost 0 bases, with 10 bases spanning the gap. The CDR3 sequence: CASASVMNTEAFF. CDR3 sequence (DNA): TGTGCCAGCGCGAGTGTGATGAACACTGAAGCTTTCTTT.

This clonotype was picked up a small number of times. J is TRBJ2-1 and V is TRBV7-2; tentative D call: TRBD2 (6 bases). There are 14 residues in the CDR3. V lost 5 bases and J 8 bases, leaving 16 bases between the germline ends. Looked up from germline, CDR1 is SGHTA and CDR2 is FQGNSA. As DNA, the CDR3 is TGTGCCAGCAGCCCGGGACTCGACCTTTATGAGCAGTTCTTC. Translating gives CASSPGLDLYEQFF.

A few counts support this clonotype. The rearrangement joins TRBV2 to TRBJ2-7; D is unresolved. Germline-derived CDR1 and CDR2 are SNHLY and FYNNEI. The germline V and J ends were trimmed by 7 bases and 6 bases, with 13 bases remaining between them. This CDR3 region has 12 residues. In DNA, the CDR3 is TGTGCCAGCACGGAGCTTGCATTCGAGCAGTACTTC. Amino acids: CASTELAFEQYF.

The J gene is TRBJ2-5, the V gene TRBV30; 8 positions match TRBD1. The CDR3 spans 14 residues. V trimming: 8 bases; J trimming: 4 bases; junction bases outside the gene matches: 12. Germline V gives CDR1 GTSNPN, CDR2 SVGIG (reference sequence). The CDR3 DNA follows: TGTGCCCATAGAGGACAGGGAGGAGTAGAGACCCAGTACTTC. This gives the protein CAHRGQGGVETQYF.

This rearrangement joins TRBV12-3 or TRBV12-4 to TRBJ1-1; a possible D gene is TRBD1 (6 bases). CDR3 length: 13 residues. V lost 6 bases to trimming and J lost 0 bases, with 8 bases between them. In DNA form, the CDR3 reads TGTGCCAGCAGGGGACACTTGAACACTGAAGCTTTCTTT. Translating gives CASRGHLNTEAFF.

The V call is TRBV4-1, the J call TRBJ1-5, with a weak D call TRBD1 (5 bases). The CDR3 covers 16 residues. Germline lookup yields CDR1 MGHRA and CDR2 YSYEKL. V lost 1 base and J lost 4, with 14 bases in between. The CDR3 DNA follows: TGCGCCAGCAGCCAAGCAGACAGCCTAGGGAATCAGCCCCAGCATTTT. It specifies CASSQADSLGNQPQHF.

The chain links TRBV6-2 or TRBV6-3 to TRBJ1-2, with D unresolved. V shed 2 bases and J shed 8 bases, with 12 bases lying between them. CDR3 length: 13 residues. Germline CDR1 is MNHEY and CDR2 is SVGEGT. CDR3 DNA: TGTGCCAGCAGTTACGGGATGAGGAGGGGCTACACCTTC. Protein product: CASSYGMRRGYTF.

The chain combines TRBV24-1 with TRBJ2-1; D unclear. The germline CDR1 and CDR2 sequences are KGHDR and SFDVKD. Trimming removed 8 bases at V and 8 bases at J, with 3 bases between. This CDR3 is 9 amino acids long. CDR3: CATNDEQFF. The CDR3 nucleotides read TGTGCCACCAACGATGAGCAGTTCTTC.

The DNA of the CDR3 is TGTGCCAGCAGCTTGGGCGACGCCTATGGCTACACCTTC. Encoded protein: CASSLGDAYGYTF. The chain couples TRBV5-6 to TRBJ1-2; D is ambiguous. The germline V gene has CDR1 SGHDT and CDR2 YYEEEE. V lost 0 bases and J lost 4, with 7 bases in between. The CDR3 loop spans 13 amino acids.

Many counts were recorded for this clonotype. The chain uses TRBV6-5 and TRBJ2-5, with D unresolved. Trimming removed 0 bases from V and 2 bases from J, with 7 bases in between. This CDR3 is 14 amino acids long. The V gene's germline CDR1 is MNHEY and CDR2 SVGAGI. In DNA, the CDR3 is TGTGCCAGCAGTTACTCCGGGTCTCAAGAGACCCAGTACTTC. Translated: CASSYSGSQETQYF.

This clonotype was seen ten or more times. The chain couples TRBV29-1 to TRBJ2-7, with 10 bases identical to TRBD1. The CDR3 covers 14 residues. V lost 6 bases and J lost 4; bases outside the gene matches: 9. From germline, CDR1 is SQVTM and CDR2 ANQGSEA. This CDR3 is CSVEDRGDSYEQYF. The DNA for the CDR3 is TGCAGCGTAGAGGACAGGGGGGATTCGTACGAGCAGTACTTC.

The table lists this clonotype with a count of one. The CDR3 bases are TGCAGTGCTAGAGATCTTGGGACAGGGGATCACTGGACTGAAGCTTTCTTT. Translated: CSARDLGTGDHWTEAFF. This chain uses TRBV20-1 with TRBJ1-1; 10 positions agree with TRBD1. V lost 0 bases to trimming and J lost 5 bases; unmatched junction nucleotides: 12. This CDR3 has 17 residues. The germline gives CDR1 DFQATT, CDR2 SNEGSKA (reference sequence).

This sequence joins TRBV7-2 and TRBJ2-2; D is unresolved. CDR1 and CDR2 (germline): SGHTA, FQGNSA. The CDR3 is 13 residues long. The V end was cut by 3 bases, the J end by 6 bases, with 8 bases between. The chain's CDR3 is CASSLSRAGELFF. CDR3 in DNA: TGTGCCAGCAGCTTGAGCCGGGCCGGGGAGCTGTTTTTT. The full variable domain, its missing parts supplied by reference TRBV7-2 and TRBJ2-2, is GAGVSQSPSNKVTEKGKDVELRCDPISGHTALYWYRQSLGQGLEFLIYFQGNSAPDKSGLPSDRFSAERTGGSVSTLTIQRTQQEDSAVYLCASSLSRAGELFFGEGSRLTVL.

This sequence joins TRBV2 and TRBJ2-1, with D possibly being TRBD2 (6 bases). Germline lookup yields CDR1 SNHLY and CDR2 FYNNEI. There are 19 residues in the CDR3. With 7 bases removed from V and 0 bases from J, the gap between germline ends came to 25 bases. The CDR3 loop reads CASTKKGLWEVASYNEQFF. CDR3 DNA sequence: TGTGCCAGCACCAAGAAGGGCCTGTGGGAGGTAGCCTCCTACAATGAGCAGTTCTTC. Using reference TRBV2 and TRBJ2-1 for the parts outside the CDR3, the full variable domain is EPEVTQTPSHQVTQMGQEVILRCVPISNHLYFYWYRQILGQKVEFLVSFYNNEISEKSEIFDDQFSVERPDGSNFTLKIRSTKLEDSAMYFCASTKKGLWEVASYNEQFFGPGTRLTVL.

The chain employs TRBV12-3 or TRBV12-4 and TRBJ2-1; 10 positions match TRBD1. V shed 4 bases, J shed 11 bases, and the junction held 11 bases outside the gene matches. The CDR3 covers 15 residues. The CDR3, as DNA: TGTGCCAGCAGTTCCTCCGGGACAGGGGTGAATCAGCAGTTCTTC. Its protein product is CASSSSGTGVNQQFF.

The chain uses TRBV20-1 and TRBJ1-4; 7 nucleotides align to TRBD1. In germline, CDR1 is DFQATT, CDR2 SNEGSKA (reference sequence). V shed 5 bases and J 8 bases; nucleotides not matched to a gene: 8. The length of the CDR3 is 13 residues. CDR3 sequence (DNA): TGCAGTGCTCTCCAGGGGGGTTCGGAAAAACTGTTTTTT. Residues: CSALQGGSEKLFF.